One and the same sample provided the 27 T cell receptor beta chains below, sequenced in a study of CD8 T cells in Susac syndrome. Random hexamers were used to reverse transcribe roughly 0.5 to 1 ug of RNA. Each CDR3 protein is one row after TCRdb ran MiXCR on the immunoSEQ multiplex PCR reads. The table lists 350,000 to 550,000 distinct CDR3 sequences, roughly 85% of them singletons. Source material: CD8+ T cells from PBMCs. Every receptor here comes from a human donor with multiple sclerosis.

This chain joins TRBV14 and TRBJ1-1; TRBD1 matches at 7 bases. This CDR3 is 16 amino acids long. V shed 1 base and J 3 bases; nucleotides not matched to a gene: 8. Germline V lookup: CDR1 SGHDN, CDR2 FVKESK. The CDR3 DNA reads TGTGCCAGCAGCCAAGGACGACAGGGCATTCACACTGAAGCTTTCTTT. Its translation: CASSQGRQGIHTEAFF. The full variable domain, rest sourced from reference TRBV14 and TRBJ1-1, is EAGVTQFPSHSVIEKGQTVTLRCDPISGHDNLYWYRRVMGKEIKFLLHFVKESKQDESGMPNNRFLAERTGGTYSTLKVQPAELEDSGVYFCASSQGRQGIHTEAFFGQGTRLTVV.

The V call is TRBV9, the J call TRBJ1-1; D unclear. This CDR3 is 14 amino acids long. Germline CDR1 SGDLS, CDR2 YYNGEE. Between the trimmed V and J ends, which lost 0 bases and 3 bases, there was a span of 9 bases. CDR3 nucleotide sequence: TGTGCCAGCAGCGTAGGCAGGATGGACACTGAAGCTTTCTTT. Protein product: CASSVGRMDTEAFF.

The chain couples TRBV27 to TRBJ2-7; 8 bases are a match to TRBD1. Per the germline V gene, CDR1 is MNHEY and CDR2 is SMNVEV (reference sequence). V dropped 2 bases and J dropped 12; count of bases not matched to a gene: 6. The CDR3 is 12 residues long. CDR3: CASSLGTGGLYF. The CDR3 nucleotides read TGTGCCAGCAGTTTAGGCACAGGGGGACTGTACTTC.

The genes are TRBV6-7 and TRBJ1-1; D may be TRBD1 (6 bases). TRBV6-7 is placed among ORFs of uncertain function. The CDR3 covers 15 residues. Between the trimmed V and J ends, which lost 6 bases and 12 bases, there was a span of 26 bases. CDR3 amino acids: CASSLDRVGLGEPFF. The CDR3 nucleotides read TGTGCCAGCAGCCTGGACAGAGTGGGACTGGGAGAACCTTTCTTT.

This rearrangement joins TRBV6-5 to TRBJ2-3; D possibly uses TRBD1 or TRBD2 (5 bases each). This CDR3 comprises 18 residues. Trimming removed 0 bases at V and 0 bases at J, with 16 bases between. The germline CDR1 and CDR2 sequences are MNHEY and SVGAGI. CDR3 protein: CASSYSSREIPSTDTQYF. DNA of the CDR3: TGTGCCAGCAGTTACTCGTCCAGGGAGATCCCTAGCACAGATACGCAGTATTTT.

The genes are TRBV4-1 and TRBJ1-2; TRBD1 might be the D (5 bases). Between the trimmed V and J ends, which lost 0 bases and 3 bases, there was a span of 11 bases. Germline V gene sequence: CDR1 MGHRA, CDR2 YSYEKL. The CDR3 is made up of 15 amino acids. CDR3 nucleotide sequence: TGCGCCAGCAGCCAAGATAGCAGGGACCACTATGGCTACACCTTC. Protein product: CASSQDSRDHYGYTF.

The J gene is TRBJ2-1, the V gene TRBV12-3 or TRBV12-4; D is ambiguous. The CDR3 totals 14 residues. V lost 5 bases and J 2 bases, leaving 10 bases between the germline ends. This chain's CDR3 is CASSPPSPYNEQFF. The DNA of the CDR3 is TGTGCCAGCAGTCCCCCCAGCCCCTACAATGAGCAGTTCTTC.

The gene calls are TRBV20-1 and TRBJ2-1; possible D gene TRBD2, 6 bases. The germline V gene encodes CDR1 DFQATT and CDR2 SNEGSKA (reference sequence). Trimming took off 1 base at V and 5 bases at J, with 12 bases between the two ends. The CDR3 extends over 14 amino acids. The CDR3 spells CSARGIAENNEQFF. For the CDR3, the DNA is TGCAGTGCTAGAGGGATAGCGGAGAACAATGAGCAGTTCTTC.

To note about this clonotype: Likely a read error: the CDR3 ends without its conserved phenylalanine or tryptophan. The genes are TRBV27 and TRBJ2-5; unclear D gene. This CDR3 comprises 14 residues. Germline CDR1 MNHEY, CDR2 SMNVEV (reference sequence). Between the trimmed V and J ends, which lost 5 bases and 0 bases, there was a span of 10 bases. CDR3 nucleotide sequence: TGTGCCAGCAGTCTAAACAATTACCAAGAGACCCAGTACCTC. It encodes CASSLNNYQETQYL.

The rearrangement uses TRBV6-5 and TRBJ2-7, with a tentative D call TRBD2 (6 bases). V lost 0 bases and J lost 6, with 15 bases in between. The CDR3 extends over 15 amino acids. Germline lookup yields CDR1 MNHEY and CDR2 SVGAGI. In DNA, the CDR3 is TGTGCCAGCAGTTACTCGGACGGGGAGGTGGCCGAGCAGTACTTC. This codes for CASSYSDGEVAEQYF.

The sample holds a few counts of this clonotype. This chain joins TRBV27 and TRBJ2-3, with D tentatively TRBD2 (6 bases). CDR1 MNHEY and CDR2 SMNVEV come from the germline V gene (reference sequence). The CDR3 spans 15 residues. The V and J ends lost 1 base and 2 bases respectively, with 10 bases between them. This chain's CDR3 is CASSLLAGTTDTQYF. CDR3 in DNA: TGTGCCAGCAGTTTATTGGCGGGGACCACAGATACGCAGTATTTT.

This clonotype is a singleton in its sample. The genes are TRBV30 and TRBJ2-3; tentative D call: TRBD1 (6 bases). The V end was cut by 4 bases, the J end by 5 bases, with 13 bases between. This CDR3 region has 13 residues. CDR1 and CDR2 (germline): GTSNPN, SVGIG (reference sequence). The CDR3 is CAWTKGVGDTQYF. The CDR3, as DNA: TGTGCCTGGACCAAGGGGGTTGGAGATACGCAGTATTTT.

The chain uses TRBV21-1 and TRBJ2-7; TRBD1 reflects the table's D call only, with no check against the DNA. TRBV21-1 is a pseudogene segment. CDR3 length: 19 amino acids. The CDR3 region has the DNA TGTGCCAGCAGCAAAGGAAGTTCACAGTGGGGACAGGAGGCCCACGAGCAGTACTTC. The encoded protein is CASSKGSSQWGQEAHEQYF.

This sequence joins TRBV14 and TRBJ2-2, with D maybe TRBD2 (7 bases). CDR1 is SGHDN and CDR2 is FVKESK in the germline V gene. The CDR3 sequence is 14 residues long. The V end lost 11 bases, the J end lost 3 bases, and 16 bases lay between the germline ends. The DNA of the CDR3 is TGTGCCTCCCGTCGGGGGGCGTACACCGGGGAGCTGTTTTTT. This codes for CASRRGAYTGELFF.

CDR3 region: CASSGELNTEAFF. CDR3 sequence (DNA): TGTGCCAGCAGCGGGGAATTGAACACTGAAGCTTTCTTT. The V and J genes are TRBV12-3 or TRBV12-4 and TRBJ1-1; D is unresolved. CDR3 length equals 13 residues. V was shortened by 6 bases and J by 0 bases, with 8 bases between the two germline ends.

The chain links TRBV5-5 to TRBJ2-1; tentative D call: TRBD2 (5 bases). The germline V gene encodes CDR1 SGHKS and CDR2 YYEKEE (reference sequence). The V end lost 9 bases, the J end lost 2 bases, and 9 bases lay between the germline ends. CDR3 length equals 12 residues. The CDR3 sequence is CAMGSPYNEQFF. The CDR3 DNA reads as TGTGCCATGGGGAGCCCCTACAATGAGCAGTTCTTC.

V and J are TRBV5-4 and TRBJ2-7; possible D gene TRBD2, 6 bases. Germline assignment: CDR1 SGHNT and CDR2 YYREEE (reference sequence). V was pared by 5 bases and J by 2 bases, with 11 bases between. This CDR3 spans 13 amino acids. The CDR3 sequence is CASRPAGAYEQYF. DNA for the CDR3: TGTGCCAGCAGGCCAGCGGGCGCCTACGAGCAGTACTTC.

The V and J genes are TRBV6-5 and TRBJ2-1; 9 bases align to TRBD2. The CDR3 has 15 amino acids. CDR1 is MNHEY and CDR2 is SVGAGI in the germline V gene. The V gene end was trimmed by 6 bases and the J gene end by 5 bases; junction bases not matched to a gene: 8. The CDR3 loop is CASSQLSGGHNEQFF. In nucleotides, the CDR3 is TGTGCCAGCAGCCAACTTAGCGGGGGCCACAATGAGCAGTTCTTC.

This clonotype showed up just a few times. The gene calls are TRBV2 and TRBJ1-1, with a weak D call TRBD1 (6 bases). The CDR3 covers 13 residues. V was pared by 1 base and J by 4 bases, with 7 bases between. CDR1 is SNHLY, CDR2 FYNNEI, per germline. The CDR3 sequence: CASSEETGTEAFF. The CDR3 nucleotides read TGTGCCAGCAGTGAAGAGACAGGCACTGAAGCTTTCTTT.

The gene calls are TRBV7-9 and TRBJ2-2; possible D gene TRBD2, 6 bases. The CDR3 totals 16 residues. Trimming pared 5 bases from V and 5 bases from J, leaving 18 bases between. The germline V gene encodes CDR1 SEHNR and CDR2 FQNEAQ (reference sequence). Here the CDR3 reads CASSKAGTGDTGELFF. In DNA form, the CDR3 reads TGTGCCAGCAGCAAAGCCGGGACGGGAGATACCGGGGAGCTGTTTTTT.

The V call is TRBV27, the J call TRBJ1-3; 8 nucleotides agree with TRBD1. The CDR3 contains 15 residues. V was clipped by 3 bases and J by 2 bases; unmatched bases: 3. CDR1 is MNHEY, CDR2 SMNVEV, per germline (reference sequence). DNA for the CDR3: TGTGCCAGCAGTTTGGCAGGGGGCACTGGAAACACCATATATTTT. This sequence encodes CASSLAGGTGNTIYF.

This chain uses TRBV30 with TRBJ1-5, with D possibly being TRBD1 (6 bases). Germline-derived CDR1 and CDR2 are GTSNPN and SVGIG (reference sequence). CDR3 length: 15 residues. The V gene lost 8 bases and the J gene lost 2 bases, with 19 bases spanning the gap. The CDR3 nucleotides are TGTGCCAGCGCCCCCCCGGGGGCGCGCAATCAGCCCCAGCATTTT. This translates into CASAPPGARNQPQHF.

The chain links TRBV7-2 to TRBJ1-1; D might be TRBD1 (6 bases). Germline V CDR1 and CDR2: SGHTA, FQGNSA. This CDR3 region has 16 residues. Trimming stripped 1 base from V and 0 bases from J, with 12 bases between. Written as DNA, the CDR3 is TGTGCCAGCAGCTTAGTTAGTGGGACAATGAACACTGAAGCTTTCTTT. Protein product: CASSLVSGTMNTEAFF. The variable domain in full, with the rest retrieved from reference TRBV7-2 and TRBJ1-1, is GAGVSQSPSNKVTEKGKDVELRCDPISGHTALYWYRQSLGQGLEFLIYFQGNSAPDKSGLPSDRFSAERTGGSVSTLTIQRTQQEDSAVYLCASSLVSGTMNTEAFFGQGTRLTVV.

The rearrangement uses TRBV4-1 and TRBJ2-1; TRBD2 matches 8 bases. V trimming: 0 bases; J trimming: 7 bases; junction bases outside the gene matches: 11. Germline CDR1 and CDR2: MGHRA and YSYEKL. The CDR3 is 17 residues long. This CDR3 reads CASSQESVRGGGNEQFF. In DNA, the CDR3 is TGCGCCAGCAGCCAAGAATCGGTCCGGGGGGGTGGTAATGAGCAGTTCTTC.

The chain combines TRBV14 with TRBJ1-1; TRBD1 is a possible D gene (5 bases). This CDR3 spans 16 amino acids. CDR1 is SGHDN, CDR2 FVKESK, per germline. Trimming removed 1 base from V and 6 bases from J, with 18 bases in between. The CDR3 nucleotides are TGTGCCAGCAGCCAAGGTGATAGGTGGGACCTCCCTGAAGCTTTCTTT. Translating it yields CASSQGDRWDLPEAFF.

V usage is TRBV27 and J usage is TRBJ2-1, with 9 bases aligning to TRBD1. The V gene's germline CDR1 is MNHEY and CDR2 SMNVEV (reference sequence). V dropped 6 bases and J dropped 7; count of bases not matched to a gene: 7. This CDR3 comprises 14 residues. CDR3 nucleotides: TGTGCCAGCAGCTCCGGGACAGGGAAGAATGAGCAGTTCTTC. Translating it yields CASSSGTGKNEQFF.

Only one count was recorded for this clonotype. The V gene is TRBV27, the J gene TRBJ1-5, with 10 bases lining up with TRBD1. V gave up 8 bases and J gave up 5 bases; unmatched junction bases: 12. This CDR3 is 16 amino acids long. The germline gives CDR1 MNHEY, CDR2 SMNVEV (reference sequence). CDR3: CASGGQGPSEHQPQHF. CDR3 coding DNA: TGTGCCAGCGGGGGACAGGGGCCCTCCGAACATCAGCCCCAGCATTTT.